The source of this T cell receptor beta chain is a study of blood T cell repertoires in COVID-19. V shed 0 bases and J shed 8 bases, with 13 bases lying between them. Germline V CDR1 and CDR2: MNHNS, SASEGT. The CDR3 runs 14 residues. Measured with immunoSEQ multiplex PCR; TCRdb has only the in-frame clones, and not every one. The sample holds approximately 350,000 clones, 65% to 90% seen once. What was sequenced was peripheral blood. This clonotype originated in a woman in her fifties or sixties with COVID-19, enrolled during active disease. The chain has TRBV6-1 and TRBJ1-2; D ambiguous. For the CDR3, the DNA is TGTGCCAGCAGTGAAGCAGGGAGCATACGAGGCTACACCTTC. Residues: CASSEAGSIRGYTF.